One and the same sample provided the 30 T cell receptor beta chains below, sequenced in a study of blood T cell repertoires in COVID-19. Profiled with immunoSEQ multiplex PCR; TCRdb holds only in-frame clones, not every one. The data show roughly 98,000 clones, with around 92% seen just once and approximately 6.3% held by the top ten. The specimen sequenced was peripheral blood. These receptors all come from a woman aged 55-70 years with active COVID-19.

The chain couples TRBV29-1 to TRBJ2-3, with D perhaps matching TRBD1 (6 bases). Germline V gene sequence: CDR1 SQVTM, CDR2 ANQGSEA. Between the trimmed V and J ends, which lost 3 bases and 1 base, there was a span of 17 bases. CDR3 length: 16 residues. CDR3 in amino acids: CSVDSWTVGGTDTQYF. The CDR3 DNA reads TGCAGCGTTGATTCGTGGACAGTTGGTGGCACAGATACGCAGTATTTT.

The CDR3 reads CASSGTGGNQPQHF. For the CDR3, the DNA is TGTGCCAGCAGCGGGACAGGGGGTAATCAGCCCCAGCATTTT. The V gene is TRBV6-5, the J gene TRBJ1-5, with TRBD1 identical over 11 bases. The CDR3 runs to 14 residues. V gave up 6 bases and J gave up 4 bases; unmatched junction bases: 2. The germline gives CDR1 MNHEY, CDR2 SVGAGI.

The V call is TRBV6-4, the J call TRBJ2-3; 8 bases line up with TRBD1. Per the germline V gene, CDR1 is MRHNA and CDR2 is SNTAGT. J lost 4 bases, V lost 6 bases, and 6 bases had no gene match. This CDR3 has 14 amino acids. The CDR3 here is CASRPDRGSDTQYF. The CDR3 DNA reads TGTGCCAGCAGACCAGACAGGGGATCAGATACGCAGTATTTT.

The count of this clone is one. The chain carries TRBV5-1 and TRBJ2-2; unclear D gene. Germline V gives CDR1 SGHRS, CDR2 YFSETQ. The CDR3 covers 14 residues. The V and J ends lost 0 bases and 4 bases respectively, with 7 bases between them. The CDR3 bases are TGCGCCAGCAGCTTGGGGCCATCCACCGGGGAGCTGTTTTTT. It yields the protein CASSLGPSTGELFF.

The chain employs TRBV7-3 and TRBJ2-3, with TRBD2 matching 14 bases. Germline V gene data show CDR1 as SGHTA and CDR2 as FQGTGA. The trim removed 4 bases at V and 3 bases at J, leaving 21 bases unmatched. The CDR3 is 22 amino acids. This CDR3 reads CASSSPNRLAGGPSRATDTQYF. The DNA of the CDR3 is TGTGCCAGCAGCTCTCCAAACCGACTAGCGGGAGGGCCATCACGAGCAACAGATACGCAGTATTTT.

The V and J genes are TRBV4-1 and TRBJ1-4, with 7 bases lining up with TRBD1. Unmatched junction bases numbered 10, after V lost 0 bases and J lost 6 bases. This CDR3 is built from 17 residues. CDR1 is MGHRA, CDR2 YSYEKL, per germline. The CDR3: CASSQDSSRTGHEKLFF. CDR3 nucleotide sequence: TGCGCCAGCAGCCAAGATAGTTCTCGGACAGGTCATGAAAAACTGTTTTTT.

Only one count was recorded for this clone. This chain joins TRBV2 and TRBJ2-3; 12 bases agree with TRBD2. Germline-derived CDR1 and CDR2 are SNHLY and FYNNEI. The CDR3 loop spans 15 amino acids. With 8 bases clipped from V and 5 bases from J, the junction kept 8 bases outside the gene matches. The CDR3 is CASDLLAGGRDTQYF. DNA for the CDR3: TGTGCCAGCGACCTACTAGCGGGAGGAAGAGATACGCAGTATTTT.

V gene TRBV20-1 combines with J gene TRBJ2-7; 7 bases line up with TRBD2. V lost 3 bases and J lost 3; bases outside the gene matches: 5. CDR3 length: 13 residues. Germline V gene data show CDR1 as DFQATT and CDR2 as SNEGSKA (reference sequence). CDR3 protein: CSASTPSGYEQYF. CDR3 bases: TGCAGTGCTAGTACTCCTAGCGGCTACGAGCAGTACTTC.

This rearrangement joins TRBV27 to TRBJ1-2; D is possibly TRBD1 (5 bases). This CDR3 region has 13 residues. V was cut by 4 bases and J by 4 bases, with 10 bases left in between. Germline loops: CDR1 MNHEY, CDR2 SMNVEV (reference sequence). The CDR3 nucleotides read TGTGCCAGCAGTTCTGGGGCAGGCTATGGCTACACCTTC. Translated, it gives CASSSGAGYGYTF.

The genes are TRBV6-5 and TRBJ2-7, with TRBD1 matching 8 bases. The germline CDR1 and CDR2 sequences are MNHEY and SVGAGI. After removal of 6 bases from V and 2 bases from J, the junction contained 9 bases not matched to a gene. CDR3 size: 15 residues. CDR3 protein: CASSVGQGLTYEQYF. The CDR3 DNA sequence: TGTGCCAGCAGCGTCGGACAGGGTCTTACCTACGAGCAGTACTTC.

V and J are TRBV5-1 and TRBJ2-1; 7 bases line up with TRBD1. The V gene end was trimmed by 2 bases and the J gene end by 8 bases; junction bases not matched to a gene: 7. The CDR3 is made up of 14 amino acids. The germline CDR1 and CDR2 sequences are SGHRS and YFSETQ. The DNA of the CDR3 is TGCGCCAGCAGCTTATTGGACAGGAACGATGAGCAGTTCTTC. Its protein is CASSLLDRNDEQFF. The entire variable domain, with the rest obtained from reference TRBV5-1 and TRBJ2-1, is as follows: KAGVTQTPRYLIKTRGQQVTLSCSPISGHRSVSWYQQTPGQGLQFLFEYFSETQRNKGNFPGRFSGRQFSNSRSEMNVSTLELGDSALYLCASSLLDRNDEQFFGPGTRLTVL.

The chain uses TRBV11-2 and TRBJ2-5; D gene uncertain. Germline-derived CDR1 and CDR2 are SGHAT and FQNNGV. The CDR3 totals 13 residues. Trimming pared 2 bases from V and 5 bases from J, leaving 9 bases between. The CDR3 bases are TGTGCCAGCAGCTTATGGAGAGGCGAGACCCAGTACTTC. Translating gives CASSLWRGETQYF.

The chain employs TRBV5-1 and TRBJ1-5; D ambiguous. The V gene's germline CDR1 is SGHRS and CDR2 YFSETQ. The CDR3 is made up of 14 amino acids. Between the trimmed V and J ends, which lost 4 bases and 2 bases, there was a span of 10 bases. CDR3 residues: CASSPGGGNQPQHF. The CDR3 DNA sequence: TGCGCCAGCAGCCCTGGCGGAGGCAATCAGCCCCAGCATTTT.

The chain has TRBV5-1 and TRBJ2-2, with 7 bases matching TRBD1. Germline CDR1 is SGHRS and CDR2 is YFSETQ. V trimming: 0 bases; J trimming: 5 bases; junction bases outside the gene matches: 7. The CDR3 contains 16 residues. The CDR3 is CASSLGPRGSTGELFF. The CDR3 nucleotides read TGCGCCAGCAGCTTGGGTCCCAGGGGGAGTACCGGGGAGCTGTTTTTT.

The rearrangement joins TRBV10-3 to TRBJ2-3; TRBD1 matches at 9 bases. Germline CDR1 ENHRY, CDR2 SYGVKD. CDR3 length: 17 amino acids. The V and J ends lost 7 bases and 1 base, in that order; junction bases with no gene match: 12. The DNA for the CDR3 is TGTGCCATCATGAACAGGGGGCGCGGGGTGGGCACAGATACGCAGTATTTT. Residues: CAIMNRGRGVGTDTQYF.

The CDR3, as DNA: TGTGCCAGCCGCACGGGAAGCGGGATCGATGAGCAGTTCTTC. It specifies CASRTGSGIDEQFF. The chain combines TRBV6-5 with TRBJ2-1; 7 bases agree with TRBD2. The CDR3 is 14 amino acids. V trimming: 8 bases; J trimming: 8 bases; junction bases outside the gene matches: 12. CDR1 and CDR2 (germline): MNHEY, SVGAGI.

The chain has TRBV9 and TRBJ1-1; 8 bases fit TRBD1. Losses at the gene ends were 0 bases for V and 7 bases for J; bases not matched to a gene: 8. From germline, CDR1 is SGDLS and CDR2 YYNGEE. The CDR3 spans 15 residues. DNA for the CDR3: TGTGCCAGCAGCGTAGAGGGGAACAGGGGGGTTGAAGCTTTCTTT. Amino acid sequence: CASSVEGNRGVEAFF.

This clone was counted once. In DNA, the CDR3 is TGTGCCAGCAGCCCTGGCAGAAACTATGGCTACACCTTC. Translation gives CASSPGRNYGYTF. The rearrangement uses TRBV3-1 (or the pseudogene TRBV3-2) and TRBJ1-2; D uncertain. This CDR3 has 13 residues. V gave up 4 bases and J gave up 2 bases, with 8 bases separating them. Germline V gene lookup returns CDR1 LGHDT and CDR2 YNNKEL (reference sequence).

The chain has TRBV11-2 and TRBJ1-1; 9 positions match TRBD1. CDR1 is SGHAT and CDR2 is FQNNGV in the germline V gene. The CDR3 loop spans 14 amino acids. V was clipped by 1 base and J by 5 bases; unmatched bases: 2. In DNA form, the CDR3 reads TGTGCCAGCAGCTTAGTGGGACAGGGAACTGAAGCTTTCTTT. Amino acid sequence: CASSLVGQGTEAFF.

V usage is TRBV9 and J usage is TRBJ1-1, with no clear D. Trimming took off 4 bases at V and 5 bases at J, with 18 bases between the two ends. The CDR3 has 15 amino acids. Germline CDR1 SGDLS, CDR2 YYNGEE. CDR3 sequence (DNA): TGTGCCAGCAGCACCAGGACGGGCCCGGGGACTGAAGCTTTCTTT. It translates to CASSTRTGPGTEAFF.

The J gene is TRBJ2-7, the V gene TRBV11-2, with a possible D match to TRBD1 (6 bases). The CDR3 contains 15 residues. V dropped 5 bases and J dropped 5 bases, with 19 bases sitting between them. The germline CDR1 and CDR2 sequences are SGHAT and FQNNGV. CDR3 nucleotide sequence: TGTGCCAGCAGCAGCACCACAGGGATCTTGGACGAGCAGTACTTC. This gives the protein CASSSTTGILDEQYF. The full variable domain, completed using reference TRBV11-2 and TRBJ2-7, is EAGVAQSPRYKIIEKRQSVAFWCNPISGHATLYWYQQILGQGPKLLIQFQNNGVVDDSQLPKDRFSAERLKGVDSTLKIQPAKLEDSAVYLCASSSTTGILDEQYFGPGTRLTVT.

CDR3 sequence reads: CASSMGPGRGAYEQYF. CDR3 nucleotide sequence: TGTGCCAGTAGTATGGGCCCCGGGCGGGGGGCCTACGAGCAGTACTTC. J is TRBJ2-7 and V is TRBV19, with 8 positions matching TRBD2. Per germline, CDR1 LNHDA and CDR2 SQIVND (reference sequence). This CDR3 is 16 amino acids long. V lost 3 bases and J lost 2; bases outside the gene matches: 9.

The CDR3 sequence is CASSLAGGIYNEQFF. The DNA of the CDR3 is TGTGCCAGCAGCTTAGCGGGAGGGATTTACAATGAGCAGTTCTTC. This chain links TRBV7-9 with TRBJ2-1; 7 bases are shared with TRBD2. The CDR3 totals 15 residues. The V segment lost 0 bases and the J segment 4 bases; nucleotides outside the gene matches: 3. Germline values: CDR1 SEHNR, CDR2 FQNEAQ (reference sequence).

The genes are TRBV12-3 or TRBV12-4 and TRBJ1-1; D gene uncertain. Trimming cost V 3 bases and J 4 bases, with 9 bases left between them. CDR3 length: 13 amino acids. CDR3 DNA: TGTGCCAGCAGTTTGTCCCCGGGCACTGAAGCTTTCTTT. It yields the protein CASSLSPGTEAFF.

V and J are TRBV13 and TRBJ2-3, with a weak D call TRBD2 (6 bases). Trimming took 3 bases from V and 5 from J, leaving 24 bases between them. The CDR3 totals 18 residues. Looked up from germline, CDR1 is PRHDT and CDR2 is FYEKMQ (reference sequence). CDR3 sequence (DNA): TGTGCCAGCAGCTTTGTGGGGTGGCGGGGCGGGATTGGAGATACGCAGTATTTT. Protein: CASSFVGWRGGIGDTQYF.

This chain connects TRBV30 to TRBJ2-7, with TRBD2 as a possible D gene (6 bases). The CDR3 covers 11 residues. CDR1 and CDR2 (germline): GTSNPN, SVGIG (reference sequence). CDR3 nucleotides: TGTGCTTGGGGGGAGGCCTACGAGCAGTACTTC. Amino acids: CAWGEAYEQYF.

The V and J genes are TRBV2 and TRBJ2-5; D is perhaps TRBD2 (6 bases). The CDR3 contains 14 residues. The V end lost 3 bases, the J end lost 3 bases, and 11 bases lay between the germline ends. From germline, CDR1 is SNHLY and CDR2 FYNNEI. CDR3 in amino acids: CASSDPGVEETQYF. CDR3 DNA sequence: TGTGCCAGCAGTGACCCGGGGGTAGAAGAGACCCAGTACTTC.

This sequence joins TRBV28 and TRBJ1-5; D gene unclear. CDR3 length: 13 residues. Germline lookup yields CDR1 MDHEN and CDR2 SYDVKM. V lost 6 bases, J lost 0 bases, and 6 bases lay in between. CDR3 sequence (DNA): TGTGCCAGCAGGCGAGATAGCAATCAGCCCCAGCATTTT. This codes for CASRRDSNQPQHF.

This chain joins TRBV19 and TRBJ2-7, with TRBD2 as a possible D gene (6 bases). Germline V gives CDR1 LNHDA, CDR2 SQIVND (reference sequence). This CDR3 is built from 15 residues. The V gene lost 4 bases and the J gene lost 1 base, with 14 bases spanning the gap. The CDR3: CASSTTTGTSYEQYF. The CDR3 region has the DNA TGTGCCAGTAGTACTACAACGGGGACTTCCTACGAGCAGTACTTC. The variable domain in full, with the rest retrieved from reference TRBV19 and TRBJ2-7, is DGGITQSPKYLFRKEGQNVTLSCEQNLNHDAMYWYRQDPGQGLRLIYYSQIVNDFQKGDIAEGYSVSREKKESFPLTVTSAQKNPTAFYLCASSTTTGTSYEQYFGPGTRLTVT.

This chain links TRBV29-1 with TRBJ1-1; D not resolved. With 0 bases removed from V and 11 bases from J, the gap between germline ends came to 10 bases. The CDR3 is made up of 11 amino acids. CDR1 and CDR2 (germline): SQVTM, ANQGSEA. The chain's CDR3 is CSVEDRGVAFF. CDR3 coding DNA: TGCAGCGTTGAAGATCGGGGTGTGGCTTTCTTT.